This T cell receptor beta chain was identified during a study of CD8 T cells in ankylosing spondylitis. As for this clonotype: No antigen is known for it.

Findings and caveats of the study: Ankylosing spondylitis blood appeared to be characterized by a TCR beta motif of 8 or 9 highly homologous variants.

One entry per CDR3 protein results from TCRdb running MiXCR on the 5' RACE reads. The sample lists hundreds of thousands of distinct CDR3 sequences; roughly 26% were seen once. CDR1 is SGHTA, CDR2 FQGNSA, per germline. The CDR3 has 12 amino acids. Between the trimmed V and J ends, which lost 7 bases and 5 bases, there was a span of 11 bases. This receptor was identified in a male donor with ankylosing spondylitis. What was sequenced was blood, either unsorted or a sorted T cell fraction (not recorded which). The chain links TRBV7-2 to TRBJ2-5; no clear D. The CDR3 sequence is CASNKVGETQYF. The CDR3 region has the DNA TGTGCCAGCAACAAAGTGGGGGAGACCCAGTACTTC.